This T cell receptor (beta chain) comes out of a study of molecular identifiers for immune sequencing clone quantification. Study-wide findings and caveats: Beyond 20 RNA copies, clones held over 98% of effector molecules, compared with under 1% in naive cells.

This clonotype was recorded many times. The antigen is undetermined. Sorting selected naive CD8 T cells with a CD8+CD4-CCR7+CD45RA+ phenotype. Bulk TCR libraries were made with methods that had been previously described and with listed TCR primers. TCRdb reprocessed the PCR reads with MiXCR, giving one entry per CDR3 protein. This table has around 65,000 distinct CDR3 sequences, approximately 17% appearing once. This receptor was obtained from a human donor in good health. Some libraries in this study had Jurkat cell RNA spiked in. Sequenced input: naive CD8+ T cells from blood, with Jurkat cell RNA spiked in. Subset specified: FACS-sorted CD8+CD4-CCR7+CD45RA+ naive T cells.

In DNA, the CDR3 is TGTGCCTGGAGGGGGACTAGCGGGACCCACACCGGGGAGCTGTTTTTT. This translates into CAWRGTSGTHTGELFF. This chain uses TRBV30 with TRBJ2-2; 13 positions match TRBD2. The trim removed 3 bases at V and 3 bases at J, leaving 4 bases unmatched. This CDR3 contains 16 residues. From germline, CDR1 is GTSNPN and CDR2 SVGIG (reference sequence).